The next 26 T cell receptor beta chains were all read from a single sample in a study of CD8 T cells in ankylosing spondylitis. MiXCR was run by TCRdb on the 5' RACE reads, yielding one entry per CDR3 protein. The sample includes 300,000 to 400,000 distinct CDR3 sequences, 11% of them seen just once. The sample comprised blood, either unsorted or a sorted T cell fraction (not recorded which). The receptors shown here come from a female donor with ankylosing spondylitis or in good health (not recorded which).

This clonotype was seen many times. The chain carries TRBV20-1 and TRBJ1-1, with 7 bases matching TRBD1. Germline loops: CDR1 DFQATT, CDR2 SNEGSKA (reference sequence). CDR3 length equals 14 residues. V gave up 3 bases and J gave up 6 bases; unmatched junction bases: 10. CDR3 bases: TGCAGTGCTAGGGGGGACAGAGATCGGGCTGAAGCTTTCTTT. Its protein product is CSARGDRDRAEAFF.

This clonotype was detected a few times. This sequence joins TRBV5-1 and TRBJ1-4; tentatively, D is TRBD1 (6 bases). The CDR3 has 14 residues. Trimming left V 1 base short and J 7 bases short, with 11 bases between. Germline assignment: CDR1 SGHRS and CDR2 YFSETQ. The CDR3 region has the DNA TGCGCCAGCAGCTTGAGAGGGGGTAGTGAAAAACTGTTTTTT. Its protein product is CASSLRGGSEKLFF. The entire variable domain, with the rest obtained from reference TRBV5-1 and TRBJ1-4, is as follows: KAGVTQTPRYLIKTRGQQVTLSCSPISGHRSVSWYQQTPGQGLQFLFEYFSETQRNKGNFPGRFSGRQFSNSRSEMNVSTLELGDSALYLCASSLRGGSEKLFFGSGTQLSVL.

To note about this clonotype: One end of the junction does not line up with germline, which may come from a read error. The chain carries TRBV20-1 and TRBJ2-1; D may correspond to TRBD1 or TRBD2 (5 bases each). Germline values: CDR1 DFQATT, CDR2 SNEGSKA (reference sequence). This CDR3 region has 16 residues. The DNA of the CDR3 is TGCTGTGCTAGAGCCGAGGGGAATAGCGCCTACAATGAGCAGTTCTTC. This encodes CCARAEGNSAYNEQFF.

This clonotype has a count of ten or more. This sequence joins TRBV27 and TRBJ2-2, with 11 bases that match TRBD2. Unmatched junction bases numbered 7, after V lost 3 bases and J lost 1 base. Germline lookup yields CDR1 MNHEY and CDR2 SMNVEV (reference sequence). CDR3 length: 18 residues. The DNA for the CDR3 is TGTGCCAGCAGTTTGTGGAGACTAGCGGGGCAGAACACCGGGGAGCTGTTTTTT. It translates to CASSLWRLAGQNTGELFF.

The chain uses TRBV7-7 and TRBJ2-3; D is perhaps TRBD1 (6 bases). The CDR3 loop spans 14 amino acids. Germline assignment: CDR1 SSHAT and CDR2 FNYEAQ (reference sequence). V lost 6 bases to trimming and J lost 4 bases, with 14 bases between them. The chain's CDR3 is CASSTTGISDTQYF. The CDR3 DNA is TGTGCCAGCAGTACCACAGGGATCTCAGATACGCAGTATTTT.

This clonotype was counted many times. The chain recombines TRBV10-3 with TRBJ2-2; tentative D call: TRBD2 (7 bases). The germline V and J ends were trimmed by 3 bases and 3 bases, with 11 bases remaining between them. Per the germline V gene, CDR1 is ENHRY and CDR2 is SYGVKD. The CDR3 has 15 amino acids. The CDR3 DNA is TGTGCCATCAGTGACGGGGGGCGCGACACCGGGGAGCTGTTTTTT. Amino acid sequence: CAISDGGRDTGELFF.

This clonotype has a count of ten or more. The J gene is TRBJ2-7, the V gene TRBV20-1; possibly TRBD2 for D (6 bases). The CDR3 is made up of 15 amino acids. The V gene's germline CDR1 is DFQATT and CDR2 SNEGSKA (reference sequence). V gave up 6 bases and J gave up 0 bases, with 18 bases separating them. The CDR3 DNA reads as TGCAGTGCACCTAATGGGGGGTCTAGCTCCTACGAGCAGTACTTC. This gives the protein CSAPNGGSSSYEQYF.

Ten or more counts support this clonotype. This chain links TRBV12-3 or TRBV12-4 with TRBJ2-7; D is ambiguous. Trimming stripped 6 bases from V and 2 bases from J, with 8 bases between. The CDR3 totals 12 residues. CDR3 residues: CASSLAAYEQYF. In DNA form, the CDR3 reads TGTGCCAGCAGCCTCGCGGCCTACGAGCAGTACTTC.

Ten or more counts support this clonotype. In DNA form, the CDR3 reads TGCAGTGCTACAATGACTGGGACCGGGGAGCTGTTTTTT. Amino acid sequence: CSATMTGTGELFF. The chain joins TRBV20-1 to TRBJ2-2; no reliable D call. Germline V gene sequence: CDR1 DFQATT, CDR2 SNEGSKA (reference sequence). CDR3 length: 13 residues. The V gene lost 4 bases and the J gene lost 5 bases, with 11 bases spanning the gap.

This clonotype has a handful of counts. This chain joins TRBV7-3 and TRBJ2-1, with 8 positions matching TRBD1. The length of the CDR3 is 17 residues. In germline, CDR1 is SGHTA, CDR2 FQGTGA. With V trimmed by 1 base and J by 0 bases, 5 bases remained unmatched. This CDR3 is CASSLNGGTGSYNEQFF. The DNA for the CDR3 is TGTGCCAGCAGCTTAAACGGCGGGACAGGCTCCTACAATGAGCAGTTCTTC.

The genes are TRBV12-3 or TRBV12-4 and TRBJ1-2, with D unclear. V was cut by 4 bases and J by 2 bases, with 14 bases left in between. The CDR3 spans 15 residues. CDR3 amino acids: CASSSWTTVNYGYTF. CDR3 DNA sequence: TGTGCCAGCAGTTCCTGGACGACTGTCAACTATGGCTACACCTTC.

V is TRBV20-1 and J is TRBJ2-3, with TRBD2 matching over 8 bases. J gave up 2 bases and V 3 bases, and 4 bases lay outside the gene matches. CDR3 size: 14 residues. Germline V gene data show CDR1 as DFQATT and CDR2 as SNEGSKA (reference sequence). In DNA, the CDR3 is TGCAGTGCTAGCGGACTAGCCAACACAGATACGCAGTATTTT. Protein product: CSASGLANTDTQYF.

This clonotype was seen repeatedly, ten times or more. This chain joins TRBV5-1 and TRBJ2-6; D ambiguous. The CDR3 consists of 14 residues. Germline assignment: CDR1 SGHRS and CDR2 YFSETQ. Trimming pared 2 bases from V and 2 bases from J, leaving 5 bases between. CDR3 sequence (DNA): TGCGCCAGCAGCTTAGATCCTGGGGCCAACGTCCTGACTTTC. Its protein product is CASSLDPGANVLTF.

This clonotype has a count of ten or more. The V gene is TRBV20-1, the J gene TRBJ1-1; the match to TRBD1 covers 12 bases. Germline trimming cut 6 bases from V and 4 bases from J; bases unmatched to any gene: 12. This CDR3 has 16 residues. Germline V CDR1 and CDR2: DFQATT, SNEGSKA (reference sequence). The CDR3 here is CSARRGTGGASTEAFF. The DNA for the CDR3 is TGCAGTGCCCGCAGAGGGACAGGGGGCGCGAGCACTGAAGCTTTCTTT.

This chain connects TRBV10-2 to TRBJ2-2, with D perhaps TRBD2 (6 bases). Germline lookup yields CDR1 WSHSY and CDR2 SAAADI. This CDR3 has 17 amino acids. Trimming took 0 bases from V and 1 from J, leaving 12 bases between them. DNA of the CDR3: TGCGCCAGCAGTGAGTCGGGGATAGCGGTGAACACCGGGGAGCTGTTTTTT. It yields the protein CASSESGIAVNTGELFF.

This clonotype has a single count. A much larger clone sits a single nucleotide away, making a read error possible. The rearrangement joins TRBV5-1 to TRBJ2-3, with unresolved D. The J call is doubtful: the DNA matches TRBJ1-5 better. Germline V CDR1 and CDR2: SGHRS, YFSETQ. This CDR3 contains 15 residues. Here the CDR3 reads CASSLRTSGTDTQHF. The CDR3, as DNA: TGCGCCAGCAGCTTGCGAACTAGCGGCACAGATACGCAGCATTTT.

This clonotype appeared many times. The chain combines TRBV5-1 with TRBJ2-2; unclear D gene. The CDR3 extends over 15 amino acids. Per germline, CDR1 SGHRS and CDR2 YFSETQ. V dropped 3 bases and J dropped 0 bases, with 9 bases sitting between them. The CDR3 reads CASSWFGANTGELFF. DNA for the CDR3: TGCGCCAGCAGCTGGTTCGGCGCGAACACCGGGGAGCTGTTTTTT. The full variable domain, its missing parts supplied by reference TRBV5-1 and TRBJ2-2, is KAGVTQTPRYLIKTRGQQVTLSCSPISGHRSVSWYQQTPGQGLQFLFEYFSETQRNKGNFPGRFSGRQFSNSRSEMNVSTLELGDSALYLCASSWFGANTGELFFGEGSRLTVL.

In its sample, this clonotype was seen many times. V usage is TRBV12-3 or TRBV12-4 and J usage is TRBJ1-6, with a tentative D call TRBD1 (5 bases). V gave up 6 bases and J gave up 7 bases, with 13 bases separating them. The CDR3 runs 14 residues. The CDR3 region has the DNA TGTGCCAGCAGAACGGGGCTTTTGAATTCACCCCTCCACTTT. Translated, it gives CASRTGLLNSPLHF.

This clonotype was observed at least ten times. The chain has TRBV4-1 and TRBJ1-6; D unclear. This CDR3 has 13 amino acids. Trimming removed 3 bases from V and 12 bases from J, with 12 bases in between. Germline loops: CDR1 MGHRA, CDR2 YSYEKL. The CDR3: CASSHASVGPLHF. DNA of the CDR3: TGCGCCAGCAGCCACGCGTCTGTCGGACCCCTCCACTTT.

This clonotype was counted ten times or more. V is TRBV20-1 and J is TRBJ2-6; D call uncertain. Looked up from germline, CDR1 is DFQATT and CDR2 is SNEGSKA (reference sequence). V shed 6 bases and J shed 1 base, with 7 bases lying between them. The CDR3 sequence is 13 residues long. The CDR3 here is CSARMSGANVLTF. CDR3 DNA: TGCAGTGCGCGGATGTCTGGGGCCAACGTCCTGACTTTC.

Ten or more counts support this clonotype. The chain links TRBV5-1 to TRBJ1-2; possible D gene TRBD1, 6 bases. V was pared by 2 bases and J by 4 bases, with 15 bases between. The CDR3 has 15 residues. Germline V gene lookup returns CDR1 SGHRS and CDR2 YFSETQ. The chain's CDR3 is CASSLNAGDLYGYTF. The CDR3 DNA is TGCGCCAGCAGCTTAAATGCAGGGGACCTCTATGGCTACACCTTC. Based on the CDR3 plus reference TRBV5-1 and TRBJ1-2, the full variable domain is KAGVTQTPRYLIKTRGQQVTLSCSPISGHRSVSWYQQTPGQGLQFLFEYFSETQRNKGNFPGRFSGRQFSNSRSEMNVSTLELGDSALYLCASSLNAGDLYGYTFGSGTRLTVV.

This clonotype was observed at least ten times. This chain uses TRBV5-1 with TRBJ1-4; tentative D call: TRBD1 (5 bases). CDR3 length equals 16 residues. V was pared by 4 bases and J by 0 bases, with 13 bases between. The V gene's germline CDR1 is SGHRS and CDR2 YFSETQ. The CDR3 reads CASSLGPFATNEKLFF. The CDR3 DNA reads TGCGCCAGCAGCCTGGGACCATTTGCAACTAATGAAAAACTGTTTTTT.

This clonotype occurred many times. The chain is built from TRBV20-1 and TRBJ1-1, with D possibly matching TRBD1 (5 bases). The CDR3 is 13 amino acids. From germline, CDR1 is DFQATT and CDR2 SNEGSKA (reference sequence). The V end was cut by 3 bases, the J end by 6 bases, with 14 bases between. CDR3 DNA: TGCAGTGCTAGCCCCAGGGCGGCCGCTGAAGCTTTCTTT. Translated, it gives CSASPRAAAEAFF.

This clonotype was recorded many times. The chain links TRBV12-3 or TRBV12-4 to TRBJ2-3, with a tentative D call TRBD2 (6 bases). Trimming pared 6 bases from V and 5 bases from J, leaving 15 bases between. CDR3 length equals 14 residues. In DNA form, the CDR3 reads TGTGCCAGCAGCGGGACCCCGCGGGGAGATACGCAGTATTTT. The encoded protein is CASSGTPRGDTQYF.

This clonotype was picked up many times. CDR3 DNA sequence: TGTGCCAGCAGCCACGGGACTAGCGGGGGCACCGGGGAGCTGTTTTTT. Residues: CASSHGTSGGTGELFF. The J gene is TRBJ2-2, the V gene TRBV5-6; TRBD2 matches at 14 bases. Losses at the gene ends were 4 bases for V and 4 bases for J; bases not matched to a gene: 3. CDR1 and CDR2 from the germline V gene are SGHDT and YYEEEE. The CDR3 extends over 16 amino acids.

This clonotype has more than one count but fewer than ten. The rearrangement uses TRBV5-6 and TRBJ2-2; TRBD2 is a possible D gene (5 bases). Germline loops: CDR1 SGHDT, CDR2 YYEEEE. V gave up 4 bases and J gave up 5 bases, with 9 bases separating them. The CDR3 length is 13 residues. For the CDR3, the DNA is TGTGCCAGCAGCGCGGGTCCGACCGGGGAGCTGTTTTTT. This gives the protein CASSAGPTGELFF.